One and the same sample provided the 14 T cell receptor beta chains below, sequenced in a study of CD4 T cells in relation to SARS-CoV-2 and coronaviruses. Their antigens are not known. Using immunoSEQ multiplex PCR, the repertoire was profiled, and TCRdb retains in-frame clones only, with some absent. Of 35,000 or so clones listed, around 77% are singletons. The sequenced material came from memory CD4+ T cells from PBMCs, cultured in vitro. The receptors come from an adult with COVID-19.

The chain is built from TRBV2 and TRBJ1-5, with TRBD1 as a possible D gene (5 bases). Germline V gene data show CDR1 as SNHLY and CDR2 as FYNNEI. V was trimmed by 6 bases and J by 1 base, leaving 13 bases between them. The CDR3 extends over 15 amino acids. The CDR3 DNA is TGTGCCAGCAGACAATCGGACACAAGCAATCAGCCCCAGCATTTT. It specifies CASRQSDTSNQPQHF.

In DNA form, the CDR3 reads TGTGCCAGCAGCCCCCAAGGAGAGACCCAGTACTTC. Its protein is CASSPQGETQYF. The chain is built from TRBV7-2 and TRBJ2-5, with unresolved D. V dropped 5 bases and J dropped 4 bases, with 8 bases sitting between them. Per germline, CDR1 SGHTA and CDR2 FQGNSA. This CDR3 has 12 amino acids. The whole variable domain, remainder taken from reference TRBV7-2 and TRBJ2-5, is GAGVSQSPSNKVTEKGKDVELRCDPISGHTALYWYRQSLGQGLEFLIYFQGNSAPDKSGLPSDRFSAERTGGSVSTLTIQRTQQEDSAVYLCASSPQGETQYFGPGTRLLVL.

CDR3 sequence reads: CAIREGLAGDNEQFF. In DNA, the CDR3 is TGTGCCATCCGGGAGGGACTAGCGGGAGATAATGAGCAGTTCTTC. The rearrangement joins TRBV10-3 to TRBJ2-1; 14 bases map to TRBD2. V shed 8 bases, J shed 7 bases, and the junction held 7 bases outside the gene matches. Germline CDR1 reads ENHRY; CDR2 reads SYGVKD. The CDR3 is 15 residues long.

This clone is categorized as medium-sized. The chain joins TRBV3-1 (or the pseudogene TRBV3-2) to TRBJ2-4; 7 bases are a match to TRBD1. Germline CDR1 is LGHDT and CDR2 is YNNKEL (reference sequence). V was clipped by 3 bases and J by 3 bases; unmatched bases: 5. The CDR3 consists of 15 residues. CDR3 nucleotides: TGTGCCAGCAGCCAGGAACAGGGGCACAAAAACATTCAGTACTTC. It codes for CASSQEQGHKNIQYF.

This chain connects TRBV28 to TRBJ2-1; 13 bases are a match to TRBD2. The germline V gene encodes CDR1 MDHEN and CDR2 SYDVKM. The CDR3 covers 16 residues. J gave up 1 base and V 5 bases, and 2 bases lay outside the gene matches. This CDR3 is CASSGTSGKSYNEQFF. The CDR3 bases are TGTGCCAGCAGTGGGACTAGCGGGAAATCCTACAATGAGCAGTTCTTC.

This clone came up once. The genes are TRBV2 and TRBJ2-3; 11 positions agree with TRBD2. The CDR3 consists of 16 residues. Trimming at V came to 8 bases and at J to 2 bases, leaving 9 bases not matched to a gene. Germline lookup yields CDR1 SNHLY and CDR2 FYNNEI. The CDR3 nucleotides read TGTGCCAGCTTGACTCCGGGACTAGCGGCCACAGATACGCAGTATTTT. Translated, it gives CASLTPGLAATDTQYF. The full variable domain, completed using reference TRBV2 and TRBJ2-3, is EPEVTQTPSHQVTQMGQEVILRCVPISNHLYFYWYRQILGQKVEFLVSFYNNEISEKSEIFDDQFSVERPDGSNFTLKIRSTKLEDSAMYFCASLTPGLAATDTQYFGPGTRLTVL.

In its sample, this clone was seen a few times. V and J are TRBV3-1 (or the pseudogene TRBV3-2) and TRBJ1-4; D is unclear. Trimming stripped 4 bases from V and 5 bases from J, with 11 bases between. The CDR3 runs 14 residues. Germline V gene lookup returns CDR1 LGHDT and CDR2 YNNKEL (reference sequence). CDR3 nucleotide sequence: TGTGCCAGCAGCCCGGTGGGGAGGAATGAAAAACTGTTTTTT. It specifies CASSPVGRNEKLFF.

The CDR3 coding sequence is TGTGCCAGCAAAACCCTTCATGGAGGGGGCACTGAAGCTTTCTTT. This codes for CASKTLHGGGTEAFF. The chain has TRBV27 and TRBJ1-1, with D perhaps matching TRBD1 (6 bases). The V end was cut by 7 bases, the J end by 4 bases, with 19 bases between. This CDR3 comprises 15 residues. Germline CDR1 MNHEY, CDR2 SMNVEV (reference sequence).

The rearrangement joins TRBV5-4 to TRBJ2-6, with TRBD1 identical over 7 bases. This CDR3 spans 15 amino acids. Trimming took 4 bases from V and 4 from J; bases not matched to a gene: 5. CDR1 and CDR2 (germline): SGHNT, YYREEE (reference sequence). In DNA form, the CDR3 reads TGTGCCAGCAGCATGACAGGGTCCGGGGCCAACGTCCTGACTTTC. This translates into CASSMTGSGANVLTF.

The chain couples TRBV15 to TRBJ2-5; D might be TRBD2 (5 bases). With 5 bases removed from V and 5 bases from J, the gap between germline ends came to 15 bases. The CDR3 length is 14 residues. Germline loops: CDR1 LNHNV, CDR2 YYDKDF (reference sequence). The CDR3 region has the DNA TGTGCCACCAGCGCCCCATGGACGGGGGAGACCCAGTACTTC. This gives the protein CATSAPWTGETQYF.

This chain's CDR3 is CASSDGGDNEKLFF. For the CDR3, the DNA is TGTGCCAGCAGTGACGGGGGGGATAATGAAAAACTGTTTTTT. This sequence joins TRBV2 and TRBJ1-4, with a possible D match to TRBD1 (5 bases). Germline V CDR1 and CDR2: SNHLY, FYNNEI. V was pared by 3 bases and J by 4 bases, with 9 bases between. This CDR3 is built from 14 residues. The variable domain in full, completed from reference TRBV2 and TRBJ1-4, reads EPEVTQTPSHQVTQMGQEVILRCVPISNHLYFYWYRQILGQKVEFLVSFYNNEISEKSEIFDDQFSVERPDGSNFTLKIRSTKLEDSAMYFCASSDGGDNEKLFFGSGTQLSVL.

The chain has TRBV6-1 and TRBJ2-1; 9 bases match TRBD2. This CDR3 region has 15 residues. V was pared by 2 bases and J by 8 bases, with 7 bases of the junction left unmatched. CDR1 is MNHNS, CDR2 SASEGT, per germline. CDR3 nucleotide sequence: TGTGCCAGCAGTGAATTAGGTAGCGGGAGCTATGAGCAGTTCTTC. This codes for CASSELGSGSYEQFF.

This chain joins TRBV5-1 and TRBJ1-4; tentatively, D is TRBD1 (6 bases). The CDR3 runs to 14 residues. CDR1 is SGHRS, CDR2 YFSETQ, per germline. Trimming left V 3 bases short and J 7 bases short, with 13 bases between. The CDR3 DNA reads TGCGCCAGCAGCTCGCAGGGGTCGAGTGAAAAACTGTTTTTT. Translating gives CASSSQGSSEKLFF. Filled out from reference TRBV5-1 and TRBJ1-4, the complete variable domain reads KAGVTQTPRYLIKTRGQQVTLSCSPISGHRSVSWYQQTPGQGLQFLFEYFSETQRNKGNFPGRFSGRQFSNSRSEMNVSTLELGDSALYLCASSSQGSSEKLFFGSGTQLSVL.

CDR3: CASSQDLNSMDTGELFF. The CDR3 DNA reads as TGTGCCAGCAGCCAAGATCTCAACTCTATGGACACCGGGGAGCTGTTTTTT. The rearrangement joins TRBV14 to TRBJ2-2; D gene uncertain. Germline assignment: CDR1 SGHDN and CDR2 FVKESK. This CDR3 has 17 residues. V dropped 0 bases and J dropped 3 bases, with 14 bases sitting between them.